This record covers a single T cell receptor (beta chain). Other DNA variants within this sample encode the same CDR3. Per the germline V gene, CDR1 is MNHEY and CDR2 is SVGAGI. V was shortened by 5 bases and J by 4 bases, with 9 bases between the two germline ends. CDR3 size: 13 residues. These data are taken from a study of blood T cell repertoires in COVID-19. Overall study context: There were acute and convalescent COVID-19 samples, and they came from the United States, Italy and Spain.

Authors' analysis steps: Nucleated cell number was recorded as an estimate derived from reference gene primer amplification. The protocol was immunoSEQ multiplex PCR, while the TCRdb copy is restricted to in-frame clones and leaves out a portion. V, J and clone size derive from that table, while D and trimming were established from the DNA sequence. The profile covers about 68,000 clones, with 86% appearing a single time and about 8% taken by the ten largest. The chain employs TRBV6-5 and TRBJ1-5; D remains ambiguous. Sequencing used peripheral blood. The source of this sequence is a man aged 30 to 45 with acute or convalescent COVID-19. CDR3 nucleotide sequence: TGTGCCAGCAGTAGGGCGGGAAATCAGCCCCAGCATTTT. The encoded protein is CASSRAGNQPQHF.